A single sample is the source of the 22 T cell receptor beta chains below, sequenced in a study of patients and donors after allogeneic stem cell transplantation. TCRdb used MiXCR to reprocess the RT-PCR reads, holding one entry per CDR3 protein. This sample has some 230,000 distinct CDR3 sequences, with 11% to 15% found just once. Sequences were obtained from blood, either unsorted or a sorted T cell fraction (not recorded which). The receptors originated from a human donor who was either an allogeneic HSCT recipient or a stem cell or donor lymphocyte infusion donor (not recorded which). It is not recorded whose cells these are; they may come from a transplant donor.

The genes are TRBV4-3 and TRBJ2-7; D could derive from TRBD1 or TRBD2 (5 bases each). CDR3 size: 15 residues. The germline V gene encodes CDR1 LGHNA and CDR2 YSLEER. Trimming removed 0 bases from V and 2 bases from J, with 11 bases in between. The CDR3 sequence is CASSQERVGAYEQYF. The CDR3 DNA sequence: TGCGCCAGCAGCCAAGAACGAGTGGGGGCCTACGAGCAGTACTTC.

The chain recombines TRBV20-1 with TRBJ2-1, with TRBD2 matching over 8 bases. The V gene end was trimmed by 5 bases and the J gene end by 8 bases; junction bases not matched to a gene: 11. The CDR3 spans 14 residues. Germline V lookup: CDR1 DFQATT, CDR2 SNEGSKA (reference sequence). CDR3 sequence reads: CSAAHGGGMDEQFF. The CDR3 DNA reads as TGCAGTGCTGCCCACGGGGGGGGGATGGATGAGCAGTTCTTC.

This sequence joins TRBV3-1 and TRBJ2-5; no definite D call. This CDR3 spans 14 amino acids. V shed 0 bases and J shed 5 bases, with 10 bases lying between them. Germline CDR1 LGHDT, CDR2 YNNKEL (reference sequence). CDR3 region: CASSQDFSRETQYF. CDR3 in DNA: TGTGCCAGCAGCCAAGACTTTAGTAGGGAGACCCAGTACTTC.

This clonotype has only a few counts. The genes are TRBV20-1 and TRBJ2-7; a weak D match, TRBD2 (7 bases). Trimming left V 3 bases short and J 4 bases short, with 19 bases between. The CDR3 consists of 15 residues. The germline gives CDR1 DFQATT, CDR2 SNEGSKA (reference sequence). Written as DNA, the CDR3 is TGCAGTGCTAGGCCCCACCGGGGGGCTCAATACGAGCAGTACTTC. This sequence encodes CSARPHRGAQYEQYF.

J is TRBJ2-1 and V is TRBV7-3; D unclear. CDR3 length: 16 amino acids. V was cut by 2 bases and J by 3 bases, with 14 bases left in between. The germline CDR1 and CDR2 sequences are SGHTA and FQGTGA. CDR3 loop: CASSLVKTGLYNEQFF. The DNA for the CDR3 is TGTGCCAGCAGCTTAGTCAAAACCGGGCTCTACAATGAGCAGTTCTTC.

This clonotype was seen only a few times. The V call is TRBV20-1, the J call TRBJ1-6; D possibly corresponds to TRBD1 (6 bases). Between the trimmed V and J ends, which lost 3 bases and 8 bases, there was a span of 20 bases. Germline V gene data show CDR1 as DFQATT and CDR2 as SNEGSKA (reference sequence). The CDR3 runs 16 residues. CDR3 in amino acids: CSARALNRVGDSPLHF. The CDR3 DNA is TGCAGTGCTAGGGCCCTCAACAGGGTTGGGGATTCACCCCTCCACTTT.

This chain connects TRBV7-8 to TRBJ1-2, with 9 bases matching TRBD1. There are 17 residues in the CDR3. Trimming cost V 5 bases and J 5 bases; bases outside gene matches: 15. Germline V gives CDR1 SGHVS, CDR2 FQNEAQ. Here the CDR3 DNA reads TGTGCCAGCAGCCCTACCCTGCACGGGGGACAGGGATATGGCTACACCTTC. Its protein product is CASSPTLHGGQGYGYTF.

The chain links TRBV11-3 to TRBJ2-5, with 7 positions matching TRBD1. There are 13 residues in the CDR3. V trimming: 5 bases; J trimming: 5 bases; junction bases outside the gene matches: 5. The germline V gene encodes CDR1 SGHNT and CDR2 YENEEA. This chain's CDR3 is CASSPGTDETQYF. The CDR3 region has the DNA TGTGCCAGCAGCCCGGGGACAGACGAGACCCAGTACTTC.

The rearrangement uses TRBV20-1 and TRBJ2-5; 14 nucleotides match TRBD2. V was pared by 0 bases and J by 5 bases, with 8 bases of the junction left unmatched. This CDR3 is built from 17 residues. Germline CDR1 and CDR2: DFQATT and SNEGSKA (reference sequence). In nucleotides, the CDR3 is TGCAGTGCTAGAGATCTATTAGGGACTAGCGGGGGTGAGACCCAGTACTTC. Translation gives CSARDLLGTSGGETQYF.

This clonotype appeared a few times. The rearrangement joins TRBV5-1 to TRBJ1-4, with TRBD1 matching 8 bases. Germline V gives CDR1 SGHRS, CDR2 YFSETQ. Germline trimming cut 8 bases from V and 7 bases from J; bases unmatched to any gene: 7. The CDR3 length is 13 residues. CDR3 sequence: CASKQGEFEKLFF. The CDR3 nucleotides are TGCGCCAGTAAACAGGGGGAGTTTGAAAAACTGTTTTTT. The full variable domain, completed using reference TRBV5-1 and TRBJ1-4, is KAGVTQTPRYLIKTRGQQVTLSCSPISGHRSVSWYQQTPGQGLQFLFEYFSETQRNKGNFPGRFSGRQFSNSRSEMNVSTLELGDSALYLCASKQGEFEKLFFGSGTQLSVL.

CDR3 in amino acids: CASSLSYNEQFF. As DNA, the CDR3 is TGTGCCAGCAGCCTCTCTTACAATGAGCAGTTCTTC. The chain is built from TRBV5-5 and TRBJ2-1; D unclear. From germline, CDR1 is SGHKS and CDR2 YYEKEE (reference sequence). The ends were cut back, 4 bases at V and 4 bases at J, with 6 bases in the middle. The CDR3 is 12 residues long.

The chain carries TRBV5-1 and TRBJ2-5; 7 bases are shared with TRBD1. V trimming: 4 bases; J trimming: 2 bases; junction bases outside the gene matches: 17. CDR3 size: 18 residues. Germline V gives CDR1 SGHRS, CDR2 YFSETQ. The CDR3 nucleotides read TGCGCCAGCAGCCGGGCACCAGGGGGAAACGGCGCGCAAGAGACCCAGTACTTC. This translates into CASSRAPGGNGAQETQYF.

This clonotype was counted a few times. The rearrangement uses TRBV5-1 and TRBJ2-7; 9 bases line up with TRBD2. This CDR3 region has 17 residues. V trimming: 5 bases; J trimming: 2 bases; junction bases outside the gene matches: 14. Germline values: CDR1 SGHRS, CDR2 YFSETQ. CDR3 amino acids: CASRTIAGDRRTYEQYF. In nucleotides, the CDR3 is TGCGCCAGCAGGACGATAGCGGGGGATCGGAGAACCTACGAGCAGTACTTC.

V and J are TRBV6-1 and TRBJ2-7; 12 bases agree with TRBD2. Unmatched junction bases numbered 10, after V lost 6 bases and J lost 1 base. The CDR3 is 17 amino acids. Germline CDR1 MNHNS, CDR2 SASEGT. CDR3 sequence: CASSRLAGVSFSYEQYF. Written as DNA, the CDR3 is TGTGCCAGCAGCCGACTAGCGGGAGTTAGTTTTTCCTACGAGCAGTACTTC.

This clonotype was detected many times. This sequence joins TRBV6-1 and TRBJ1-1; D uncertain. Trimming stripped 6 bases from V and 0 bases from J, with 14 bases between. This CDR3 has 15 residues. Per germline, CDR1 MNHNS and CDR2 SASEGT. The CDR3 region is CASRRQGAMNTEAFF. The CDR3 nucleotides read TGTGCCAGCAGGCGCCAAGGAGCCATGAACACTGAAGCTTTCTTT.

This clonotype has at least ten counts. The chain joins TRBV9 to TRBJ2-1; TRBD2 matches at 8 bases. The CDR3 sequence is 16 residues long. V shed 0 bases and J 5 bases; nucleotides not matched to a gene: 7. The germline CDR1 and CDR2 sequences are SGDLS and YYNGEE. The CDR3 region has the DNA TGTGCCAGCAGCGTAGGCGCGGGAGGTAAAAACAATGAGCAGTTCTTC. Amino acid sequence: CASSVGAGGKNNEQFF.

The chain uses TRBV7-9 and TRBJ1-6; the D is unclear. Germline V lookup: CDR1 SEHNR, CDR2 FQNEAQ (reference sequence). The CDR3 extends over 14 amino acids. V lost 1 base, J lost 7 bases, and 8 bases lay in between. The CDR3 bases are TGTGCCAGCAGCTTAGAGTCCGCGAATTCACCCCTCCACTTT. Translating it yields CASSLESANSPLHF.

This clonotype was seen repeatedly, ten times or more. V gene TRBV3-1 combines with J gene TRBJ2-7; either TRBD1 or TRBD2 may supply D (6 bases each). Germline loops: CDR1 LGHDT, CDR2 YNNKEL (reference sequence). V lost 5 bases to trimming and J lost 3 bases, with 11 bases between them. The CDR3 has 13 amino acids. The CDR3 sequence is CASSKGGIYEQYF. The CDR3 DNA reads TGTGCCAGCAGCAAAGGGGGGATCTACGAGCAGTACTTC.

Many counts were recorded for this clonotype. The rearrangement uses TRBV6-1 and TRBJ1-1, with D possibly being TRBD1 (5 bases). This CDR3 is built from 16 residues. Trimming left V 7 bases short and J 0 bases short, with 18 bases between. From germline, CDR1 is MNHNS and CDR2 SASEGT. CDR3 loop: CASTTRGGVLNTEAFF. CDR3 bases: TGTGCCAGCACCACACGGGGGGGGGTCTTGAACACTGAAGCTTTCTTT.

By share, this clonotype ranks as medium-sized. This sequence joins TRBV12-3 or TRBV12-4 and TRBJ1-5, with D maybe TRBD1 (5 bases). V lost 3 bases to trimming and J lost 3 bases, with 12 bases between them. This CDR3 spans 15 amino acids. The CDR3 DNA sequence: TGTGCCAGCAGTTTCGAGAGGGACCCCAATCAGCCCCAGCATTTT. It is translated as CASSFERDPNQPQHF.

This clonotype has ten or more counts. V gene TRBV14 combines with J gene TRBJ2-1; D unresolved. CDR1 SGHDN and CDR2 FVKESK come from the germline V gene. The CDR3 extends over 13 amino acids. The V and J ends lost 5 bases and 4 bases respectively, with 9 bases between them. DNA for the CDR3: TGTGCCAGCAGCTCAGAGATGTACAATGAGCAGTTCTTC. This sequence encodes CASSSEMYNEQFF.

This clonotype was observed a few times. The gene calls are TRBV6-1 and TRBJ1-2; D call uncertain. The CDR3 has 13 amino acids. Germline V gives CDR1 MNHNS, CDR2 SASEGT. The V and J ends lost 3 bases and 2 bases respectively, with 7 bases between them. The CDR3 is CASSEVQNYGYTF. CDR3 DNA sequence: TGTGCCAGCAGTGAGGTACAGAACTATGGCTACACCTTC.